This entry lists 8 T cell receptor beta chains sequenced from one sample in a study of shared clonotypes between healthy human individuals. CD45RO-negative CD8 cells positively selected for CCR7 made up the naive population, which excluded terminally differentiated effector memory CD45RA+ cells. Sequenced by immunoSEQ multiplex PCR; TCRdb stores in-frame clones only, minus some. The sample yields roughly 2.1 million clones, about 92% seen once. Sequenced: naive CD8+ T cells from PBMCs. These receptors came from a man between 18 and 35 years old in good health. Some clones in this sample may be carry-over from other donors' samples.

The chain employs TRBV19 and TRBJ2-1; TRBD2 matches at 7 bases. The CDR3 consists of 19 residues. After removal of 0 bases from V and 7 bases from J, the junction contained 18 bases not matched to a gene. Germline V gives CDR1 LNHDA, CDR2 SQIVND (reference sequence). CDR3 loop: CASSIDRASGQGGVNEQFF. CDR3 DNA: TGTGCCAGTAGTATAGATCGGGCTAGCGGCCAGGGAGGAGTGAATGAGCAGTTCTTC.

V gene TRBV4-3 combines with J gene TRBJ2-1, with 12 bases matching TRBD2. Germline V gene sequence: CDR1 LGHNA, CDR2 YSLEER. The CDR3 loop spans 15 amino acids. V was clipped by 4 bases and J by 7 bases; unmatched bases: 5. The DNA of the CDR3 is TGCGCCAGCAGCCTTGCAGGACTAGCGGGAAATGAGCAGTTCTTC. As protein: CASSLAGLAGNEQFF.

The rearrangement joins TRBV7-2 to TRBJ2-2; 9 nucleotides agree with TRBD1. Per the germline V gene, CDR1 is SGHTA and CDR2 is FQGNSA. The ends lost 10 bases at V and 4 bases at J; junction bases unmatched: 7. This CDR3 comprises 14 residues. In nucleotides, the CDR3 is TGTGCCACTACTCAGACAGGGGGCACCGGGGAGCTGTTTTTT. This translates into CATTQTGGTGELFF.

This clone appeared a few times. The chain has TRBV28 and TRBJ1-1, with a tentative D call TRBD1 (5 bases). Trimming removed 7 bases at V and 1 base at J, with 13 bases between. There are 14 residues in the CDR3. CDR1 is MDHEN, CDR2 SYDVKM, per germline. The CDR3 is CASILGGENTEAFF. The DNA for the CDR3 is TGTGCCAGCATCCTTGGGGGAGAGAACACTGAAGCTTTCTTT.

In DNA form, the CDR3 reads TGTGCCAGCAGGGGAGGACAGGGAACTGGGGCCAACGTCCTGACTTTC. The encoded protein is CASRGGQGTGANVLTF. The V call is TRBV27, the J call TRBJ2-6; 8 nucleotides align to TRBD1. Germline V gives CDR1 MNHEY, CDR2 SMNVEV (reference sequence). This CDR3 contains 16 residues. V dropped 6 bases and J dropped 2; count of bases not matched to a gene: 6.

The rearrangement links TRBV9 to TRBJ1-2; a possible D gene is TRBD1 (6 bases). The CDR3 runs to 16 residues. V was trimmed by 4 bases and J by 3 bases, leaving 19 bases between them. Germline CDR1 SGDLS, CDR2 YYNGEE. As DNA, the CDR3 is TGTGCCAGCAGCCCCTTTTCGGGGGCACGGGACTATGGCTACACCTTC. Protein product: CASSPFSGARDYGYTF.

To note about this clone: One base away lies a much larger clone, so this may be a sequencing read error. This CDR3 is also generated by other DNA sequences in the sample. CDR3 region: CASSLVRETQYF. CDR3 nucleotide sequence: TGTGCCAGCAGCTTAGTCCGGGAGACCCAGTACTTC. The chain has TRBV7-9 and TRBJ2-5; D unresolved. The CDR3 spans 12 residues. Looked up from germline, CDR1 is SEHNR and CDR2 is FQNEAQ (reference sequence). V lost 1 base and J 5 bases, leaving 5 bases between the germline ends.

This clone was detected once. The chain couples TRBV6-5 to TRBJ1-2, with 8 nucleotides matching TRBD1. CDR3 length equals 15 residues. With 4 bases clipped from V and 6 bases from J, the junction kept 10 bases outside the gene matches. CDR1 is MNHEY and CDR2 is SVGAGI in the germline V gene. CDR3 region: CASSWGDRSLDGYTF. CDR3 DNA sequence: TGTGCCAGCAGTTGGGGGGACAGGTCTTTAGATGGCTACACCTTC.